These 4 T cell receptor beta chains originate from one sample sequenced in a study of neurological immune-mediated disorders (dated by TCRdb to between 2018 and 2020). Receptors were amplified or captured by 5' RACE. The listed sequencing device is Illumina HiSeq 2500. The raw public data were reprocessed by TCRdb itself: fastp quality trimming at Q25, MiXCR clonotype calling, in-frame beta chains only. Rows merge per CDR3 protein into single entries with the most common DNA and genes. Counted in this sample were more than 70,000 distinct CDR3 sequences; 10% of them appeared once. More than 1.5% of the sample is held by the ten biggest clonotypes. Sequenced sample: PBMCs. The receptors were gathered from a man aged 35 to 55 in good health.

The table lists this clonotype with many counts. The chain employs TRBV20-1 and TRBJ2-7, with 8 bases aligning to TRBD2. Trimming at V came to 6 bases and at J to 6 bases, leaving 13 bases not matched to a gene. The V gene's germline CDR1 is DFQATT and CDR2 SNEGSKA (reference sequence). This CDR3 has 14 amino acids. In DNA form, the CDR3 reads TGCAGTGCCGCCCGGGACCTGGCGGGGGGCGAGCAGTACTTC. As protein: CSAARDLAGGEQYF.

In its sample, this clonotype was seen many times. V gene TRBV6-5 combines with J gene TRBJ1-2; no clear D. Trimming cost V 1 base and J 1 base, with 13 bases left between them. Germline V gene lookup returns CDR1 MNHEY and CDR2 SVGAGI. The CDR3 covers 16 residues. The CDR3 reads CASSYWSQAVNYGYTF. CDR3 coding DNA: TGTGCCAGCAGTTACTGGTCTCAAGCTGTTAACTATGGCTACACCTTC.

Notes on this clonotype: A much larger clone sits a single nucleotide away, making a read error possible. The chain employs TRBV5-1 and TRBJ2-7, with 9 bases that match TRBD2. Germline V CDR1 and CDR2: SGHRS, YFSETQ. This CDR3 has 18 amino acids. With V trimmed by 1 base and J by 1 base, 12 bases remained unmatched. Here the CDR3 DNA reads TGCGCCAGCAGCTTGTCCGGTACGAGCGGGAGGACTTCCTACGAGCAGTACTTC. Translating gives CASSLSGTSGRTSYEQYF.

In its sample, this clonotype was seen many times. CDR3 sequence reads: CATSDSTVAGATDTQYF. The CDR3 coding sequence is TGTGCCACCAGTGATTCGACAGTAGCGGGGGCGACAGATACGCAGTATTTT. J is TRBJ2-3 and V is TRBV24-1; 9 bases fit TRBD2. Trimming took 2 bases from V and 3 from J; bases not matched to a gene: 8. CDR3 length equals 17 residues. Germline V CDR1 and CDR2: KGHDR, SFDVKD.